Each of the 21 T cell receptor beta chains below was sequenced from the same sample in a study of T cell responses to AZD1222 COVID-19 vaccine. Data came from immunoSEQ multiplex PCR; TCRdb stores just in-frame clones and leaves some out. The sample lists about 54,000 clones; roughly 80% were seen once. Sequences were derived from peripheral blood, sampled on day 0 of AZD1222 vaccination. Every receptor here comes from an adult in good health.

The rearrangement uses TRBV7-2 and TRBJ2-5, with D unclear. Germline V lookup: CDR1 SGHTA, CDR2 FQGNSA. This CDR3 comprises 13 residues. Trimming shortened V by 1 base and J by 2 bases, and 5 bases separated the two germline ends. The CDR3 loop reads CASSLERQETQYF. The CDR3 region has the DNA TGTGCCAGCAGCTTAGAGCGTCAAGAGACCCAGTACTTC.

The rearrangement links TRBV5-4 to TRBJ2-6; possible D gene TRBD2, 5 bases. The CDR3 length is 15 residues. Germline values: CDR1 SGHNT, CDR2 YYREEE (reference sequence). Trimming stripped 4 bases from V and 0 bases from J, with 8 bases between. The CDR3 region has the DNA TGTGCCAGCAGCCTAGCCGCCTCTGGGGCCAACGTCCTGACTTTC. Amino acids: CASSLAASGANVLTF.

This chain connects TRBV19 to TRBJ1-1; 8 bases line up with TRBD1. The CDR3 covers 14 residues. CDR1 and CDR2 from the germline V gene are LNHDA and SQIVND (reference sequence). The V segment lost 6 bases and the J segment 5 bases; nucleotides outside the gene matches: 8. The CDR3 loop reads CASRVDRVGTEAFF. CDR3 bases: TGTGCCAGTAGAGTGGACAGGGTGGGAACTGAAGCTTTCTTT.

The CDR3 DNA follows: TGTGCCAGCAGCTCCCCCCCGAAGACCCTGGGTTTAGGGGACTACGAGCAGTACTTC. Protein: CASSSPPKTLGLGDYEQYF. This sequence joins TRBV7-9 and TRBJ2-7; TRBD1 might be the D (5 bases). Germline loops: CDR1 SEHNR, CDR2 FQNEAQ (reference sequence). V was pared by 4 bases and J by 3 bases, with 28 bases between. The CDR3 covers 19 residues.

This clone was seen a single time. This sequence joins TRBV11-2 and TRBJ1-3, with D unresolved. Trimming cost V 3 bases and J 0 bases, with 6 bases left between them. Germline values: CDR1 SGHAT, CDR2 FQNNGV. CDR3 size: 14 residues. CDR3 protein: CASSLWISGNTIYF. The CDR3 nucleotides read TGTGCCAGCAGCTTGTGGATCTCTGGAAACACCATATATTTT.

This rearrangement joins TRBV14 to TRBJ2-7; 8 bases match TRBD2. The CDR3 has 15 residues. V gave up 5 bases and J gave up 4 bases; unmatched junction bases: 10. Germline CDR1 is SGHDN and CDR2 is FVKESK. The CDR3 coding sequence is TGTGCCAGCAGCGGAAGAGGACTAGCCGGGTACGAGCAGTACTTC. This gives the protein CASSGRGLAGYEQYF.

CDR3 sequence (DNA): TGTGCCAGTAGTATGGACAGGGGGAAAAATTCACCCCTCCACTTT. It specifies CASSMDRGKNSPLHF. The chain has TRBV19 and TRBJ1-6; 10 bases agree with TRBD1. The CDR3 has 15 residues. With 3 bases clipped from V and 7 bases from J, the junction kept 3 bases outside the gene matches. From germline, CDR1 is LNHDA and CDR2 SQIVND (reference sequence).

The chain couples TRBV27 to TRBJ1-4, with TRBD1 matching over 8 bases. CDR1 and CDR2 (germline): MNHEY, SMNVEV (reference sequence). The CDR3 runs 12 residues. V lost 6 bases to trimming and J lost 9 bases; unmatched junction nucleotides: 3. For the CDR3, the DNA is TGTGCCAGCAGGGACAGGGTGCAAAAACTGTTTTTT. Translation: CASRDRVQKLFF. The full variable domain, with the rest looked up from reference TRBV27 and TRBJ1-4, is EAQVTQNPRYLITVTGKKLTVTCSQNMNHEYMSWYRQDPGLGLRQIYYSMNVEVTDKGDVPEGYKVSRKEKRNFPLILESPSPNQTSLYFCASRDRVQKLFFGSGTQLSVL.

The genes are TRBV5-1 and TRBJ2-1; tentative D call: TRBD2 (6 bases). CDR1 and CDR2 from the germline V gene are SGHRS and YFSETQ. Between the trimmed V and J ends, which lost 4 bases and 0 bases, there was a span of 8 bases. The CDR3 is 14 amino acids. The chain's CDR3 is CASSAGSSYNEQFF. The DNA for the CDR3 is TGCGCCAGCAGCGCCGGGAGCTCCTACAATGAGCAGTTCTTC.

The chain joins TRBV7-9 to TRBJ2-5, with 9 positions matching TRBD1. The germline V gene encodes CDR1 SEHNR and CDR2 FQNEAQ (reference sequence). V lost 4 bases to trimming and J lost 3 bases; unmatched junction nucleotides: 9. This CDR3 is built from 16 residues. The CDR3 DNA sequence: TGTGCCAGCAGCTCAATCTTGGACAGGGGTGAAGAGACCCAGTACTTC. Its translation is CASSSILDRGEETQYF.

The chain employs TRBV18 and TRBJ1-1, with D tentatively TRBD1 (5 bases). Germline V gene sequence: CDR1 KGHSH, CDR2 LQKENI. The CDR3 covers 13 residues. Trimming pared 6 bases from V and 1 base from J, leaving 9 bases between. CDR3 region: CASSRGPNTEAFF. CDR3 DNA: TGTGCCAGCTCGAGGGGTCCGAACACTGAAGCTTTCTTT.

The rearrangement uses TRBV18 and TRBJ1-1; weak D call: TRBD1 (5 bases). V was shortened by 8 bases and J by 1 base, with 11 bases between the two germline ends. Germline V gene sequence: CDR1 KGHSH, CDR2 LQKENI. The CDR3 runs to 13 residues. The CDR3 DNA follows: TGTGCCAGCGCAACCGACAGGAACACTGAAGCTTTCTTT. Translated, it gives CASATDRNTEAFF.

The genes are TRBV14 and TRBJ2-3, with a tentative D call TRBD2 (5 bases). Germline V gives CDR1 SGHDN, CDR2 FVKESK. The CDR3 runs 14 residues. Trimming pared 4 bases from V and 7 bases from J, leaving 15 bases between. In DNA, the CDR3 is TGTGCCAGCAGCCTCGAGAGGAGGAGGTATACGCAGTATTTT. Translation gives CASSLERRRYTQYF.

The CDR3 spells CASSRRTEVEAFF. CDR3 sequence (DNA): TGCGCCAGCAGCAGACGGACCGAAGTTGAAGCTTTCTTT. The J gene is TRBJ1-1, the V gene TRBV4-3; D unclear. Germline CDR1 and CDR2: LGHNA and YSLEER. V shed 5 bases and J shed 7 bases, with 14 bases lying between them. The CDR3 contains 13 residues.

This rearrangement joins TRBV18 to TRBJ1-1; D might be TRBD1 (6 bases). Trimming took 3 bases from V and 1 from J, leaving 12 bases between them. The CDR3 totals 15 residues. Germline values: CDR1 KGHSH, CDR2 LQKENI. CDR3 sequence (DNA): TGTGCCAGCTCACCGCTACAGGGCCCGAACACTGAAGCTTTCTTT. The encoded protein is CASSPLQGPNTEAFF.

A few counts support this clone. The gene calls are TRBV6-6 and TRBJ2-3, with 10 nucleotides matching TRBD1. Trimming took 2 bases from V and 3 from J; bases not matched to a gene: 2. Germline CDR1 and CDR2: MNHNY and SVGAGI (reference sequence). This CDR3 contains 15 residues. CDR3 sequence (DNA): TGTGCCAGCAGTTACACGGGACAGGGGACAGATACGCAGTATTTT. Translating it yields CASSYTGQGTDTQYF.

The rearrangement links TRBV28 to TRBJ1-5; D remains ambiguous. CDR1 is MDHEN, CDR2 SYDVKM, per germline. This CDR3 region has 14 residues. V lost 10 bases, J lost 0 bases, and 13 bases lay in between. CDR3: CATRHWDSNQPQHF. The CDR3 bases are TGTGCCACCCGACACTGGGATAGCAATCAGCCCCAGCATTTT. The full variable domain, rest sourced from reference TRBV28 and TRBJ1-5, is DVKVTQSSRYLVKRTGEKVFLECVQDMDHENMFWYRQDPGLGLRLIYFSYDVKMKEKGDIPEGYSVSREKKERFSLILESASTNQTSMYLCATRHWDSNQPQHFGDGTRLSIL.

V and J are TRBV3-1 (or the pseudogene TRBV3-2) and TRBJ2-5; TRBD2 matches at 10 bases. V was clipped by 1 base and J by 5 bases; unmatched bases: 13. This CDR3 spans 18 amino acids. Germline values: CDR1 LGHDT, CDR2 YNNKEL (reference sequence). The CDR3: CASSQVSDGLAGDETQYF. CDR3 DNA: TGTGCCAGCAGCCAAGTGTCGGACGGCCTAGCGGGGGACGAGACCCAGTACTTC.

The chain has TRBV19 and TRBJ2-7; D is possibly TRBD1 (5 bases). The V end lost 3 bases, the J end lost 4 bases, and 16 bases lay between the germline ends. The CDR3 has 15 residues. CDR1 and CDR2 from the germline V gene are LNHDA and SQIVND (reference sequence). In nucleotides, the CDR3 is TGTGCCAGTAGTATTTCTACAGGAACTCCTTACGAGCAGTACTTC. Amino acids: CASSISTGTPYEQYF. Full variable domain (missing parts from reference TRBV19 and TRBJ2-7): DGGITQSPKYLFRKEGQNVTLSCEQNLNHDAMYWYRQDPGQGLRLIYYSQIVNDFQKGDIAEGYSVSREKKESFPLTVTSAQKNPTAFYLCASSISTGTPYEQYFGPGTRLTVT.

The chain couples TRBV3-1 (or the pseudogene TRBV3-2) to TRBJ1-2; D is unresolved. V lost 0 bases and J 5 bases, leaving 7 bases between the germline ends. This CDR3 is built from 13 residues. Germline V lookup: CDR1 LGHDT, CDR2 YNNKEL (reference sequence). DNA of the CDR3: TGTGCCAGCAGCCAAGAAGGGAGTTATGGCTACACCTTC. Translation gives CASSQEGSYGYTF.

The DNA for the CDR3 is TGCAGCGTTTCACCTACGGGGGGGCAGGGCTATGGCTACACCTTC. Translation gives CSVSPTGGQGYGYTF. The J gene is TRBJ1-2, the V gene TRBV29-1; D is possibly TRBD1 (6 bases). The CDR3 is 15 amino acids. Germline loops: CDR1 SQVTM, CDR2 ANQGSEA. V dropped 5 bases and J dropped 4 bases, with 20 bases sitting between them.